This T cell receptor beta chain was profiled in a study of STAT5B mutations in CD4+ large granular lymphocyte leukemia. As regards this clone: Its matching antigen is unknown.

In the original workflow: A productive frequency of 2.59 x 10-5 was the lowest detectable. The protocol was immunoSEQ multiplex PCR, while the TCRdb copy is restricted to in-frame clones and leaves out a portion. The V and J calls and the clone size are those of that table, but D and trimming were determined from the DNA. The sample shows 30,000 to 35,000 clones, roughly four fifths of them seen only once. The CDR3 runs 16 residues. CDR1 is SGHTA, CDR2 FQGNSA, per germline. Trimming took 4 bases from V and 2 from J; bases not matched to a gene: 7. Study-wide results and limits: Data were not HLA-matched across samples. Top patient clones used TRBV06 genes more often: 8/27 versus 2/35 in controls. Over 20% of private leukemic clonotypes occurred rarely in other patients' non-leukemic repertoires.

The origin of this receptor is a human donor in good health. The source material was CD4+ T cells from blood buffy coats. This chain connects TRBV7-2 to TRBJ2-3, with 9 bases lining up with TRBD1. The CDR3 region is CASSYLRDRVTDTQYF. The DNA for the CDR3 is TGTGCCAGCAGCTATCTCCGGGACAGGGTCACAGATACGCAGTATTTT. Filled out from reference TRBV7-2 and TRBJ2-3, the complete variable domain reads GAGVSQSPSNKVTEKGKDVELRCDPISGHTALYWYRQSLGQGLEFLIYFQGNSAPDKSGLPSDRFSAERTGGSVSTLTIQRTQQEDSAVYLCASSYLRDRVTDTQYFGPGTRLTVL.